Sequencing of this T cell receptor beta chain was carried out in a study of T cells in Graves' hyperthyroidism and ophthalmopathy. Researchers took RNA transcripts and amplified the TCR beta CDR3 regions from them. Using the HTBI primer set, a first-round RT-PCR was run on the TCR CDR3. TCRdb recomputed calls from the multiplex PCR reads with MiXCR, one row per CDR3 protein. Among 600,000 or so distinct CDR3 sequences, more than 14% were seen once, and the ten largest hold around 13%. This clonotype was seen at least ten times. From 8.5 to 10 ml of fresh peripheral blood, PBMCs were isolated. The germline V gene encodes CDR1 KGHSH and CDR2 LQKENI. This CDR3 is 14 amino acids long. The junction had 2 bases not matched to a gene; V was cut back by 3 bases and J by 0 bases.

The TCR sequence derives from a woman in her forties or fifties with Graves' ophthalmopathy. The specimen sequenced was blood. The chain has TRBV18 and TRBJ2-7; 7 nucleotides line up with TRBD1. Here the CDR3 DNA reads TGTGCCAGCTCACCCAACAGGGGCTCCTACGAGCAGTACTTC. Its protein is CASSPNRGSYEQYF.